The clone carrying this T cell receptor beta chain occurred many times. Then a second PCR, running roughly 7 to 11 cycles, was carried out with a sample-barcoded 5' primer and a J-beta primer mix. TCRdb independently ran MiXCR on the 5' RACE reads; one entry per CDR3 protein. The sample yields more than 800,000 distinct CDR3 sequences, more than 25% seen once. The record originates from a study of blood T cells in healthy people across ages. V shed 5 bases and J 7 bases; nucleotides not matched to a gene: 7. The CDR3 extends over 14 amino acids. Per the germline V gene, CDR1 is MDHEN and CDR2 is SYDVKM.

The source of this sequence is a woman of 80 years or more in good health. V and J are TRBV28 and TRBJ2-1; 8 bases match TRBD2. Input material: blood. Written as DNA, the CDR3 is TGTGCCAGCAGTCGCGGGGGGACCCCAAATGAGCAGTTCTTC. This encodes CASSRGGTPNEQFF. Full variable domain (outside the CDR3, taken from reference TRBV28 and TRBJ2-1): DVKVTQSSRYLVKRTGEKVFLECVQDMDHENMFWYRQDPGLGLRLIYFSYDVKMKEKGDIPEGYSVSREKKERFSLILESASTNQTSMYLCASSRGGTPNEQFFGPGTRLTVL.